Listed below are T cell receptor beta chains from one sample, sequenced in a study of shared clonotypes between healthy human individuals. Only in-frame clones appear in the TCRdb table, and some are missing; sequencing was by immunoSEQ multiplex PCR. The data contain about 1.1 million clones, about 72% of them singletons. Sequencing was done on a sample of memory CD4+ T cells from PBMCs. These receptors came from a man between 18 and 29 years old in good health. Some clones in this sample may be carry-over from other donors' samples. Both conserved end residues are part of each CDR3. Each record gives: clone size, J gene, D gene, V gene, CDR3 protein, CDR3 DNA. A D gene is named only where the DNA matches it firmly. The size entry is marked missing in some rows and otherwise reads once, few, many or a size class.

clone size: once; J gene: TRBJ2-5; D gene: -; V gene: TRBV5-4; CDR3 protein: CASSGAGGATRGQETQYF; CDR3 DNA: TGTGCCAGCAGCGGGGCGGGCGGGGCAACCCGTGGGCAAGAGACCCAGTACTTC
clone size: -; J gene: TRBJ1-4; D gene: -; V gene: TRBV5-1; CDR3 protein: CASSQTLDEKLFF; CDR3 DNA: TGCGCCAGCAGTCAAACCCTCGACGAAAAACTGTTTTTT
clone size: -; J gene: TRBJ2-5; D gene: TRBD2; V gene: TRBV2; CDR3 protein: CASSARGLVNTQYF; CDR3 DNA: TGTGCCAGCAGTGCCCGGGGACTAGTCAATACCCAGTACTTC
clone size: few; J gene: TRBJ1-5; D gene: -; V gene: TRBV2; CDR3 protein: CASRADGGNQPQHF; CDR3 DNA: TGTGCCAGCAGAGCGGACGGGGGCAATCAGCCCCAGCATTTT
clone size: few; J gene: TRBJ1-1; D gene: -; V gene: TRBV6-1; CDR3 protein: CASSEYGDTEAFF; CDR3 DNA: TGTGCCAGCAGTGAATACGGAGACACTGAAGCTTTCTTT
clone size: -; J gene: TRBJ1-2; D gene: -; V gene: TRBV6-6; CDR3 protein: CASSYQDYGYTF; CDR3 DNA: TGTGCCAGCAGTTACCAGGACTATGGCTACACCTTC
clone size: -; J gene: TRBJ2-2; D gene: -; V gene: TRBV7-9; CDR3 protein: CASSPRNTGELFF; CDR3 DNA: TGTGCCAGCAGCCCCAGGAACACCGGGGAGCTGTTTTTT
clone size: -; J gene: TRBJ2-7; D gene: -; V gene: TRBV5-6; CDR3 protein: CASSLMEWGSYEQYF; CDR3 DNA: TGTGCCAGCAGCTTGATGGAATGGGGCTCCTACGAGCAGTACTTC
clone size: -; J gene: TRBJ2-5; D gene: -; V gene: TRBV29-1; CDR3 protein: CSAQSPRRETQYF; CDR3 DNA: TGCAGCGCCCAGTCCCCTCGGAGGGAGACCCAGTACTTC
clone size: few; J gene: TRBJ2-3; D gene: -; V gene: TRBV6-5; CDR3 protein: CASSFRDGSLTDTQYF; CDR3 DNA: TGTGCCAGCAGTTTCCGTGACGGGAGCTTGACAGATACGCAGTATTTT
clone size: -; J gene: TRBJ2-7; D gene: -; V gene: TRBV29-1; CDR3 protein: CSVERPLTGEQYF; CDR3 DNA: TGCAGCGTTGAACGGCCCCTGACGGGGGAGCAGTACTTC
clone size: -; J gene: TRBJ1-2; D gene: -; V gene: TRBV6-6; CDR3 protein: CASSWPEGEGGYTF; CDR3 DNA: TGTGCCAGCAGTTGGCCGGAAGGGGAAGGCGGCTACACCTTC
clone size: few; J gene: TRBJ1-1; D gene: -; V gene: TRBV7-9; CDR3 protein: CASSLSTGEAFF; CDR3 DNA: TGTGCCAGCAGCTTATCGACAGGTGAAGCTTTCTTT
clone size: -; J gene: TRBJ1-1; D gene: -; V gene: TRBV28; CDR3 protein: CAGAGARGTEAFF; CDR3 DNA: TGTGCCGGGGCAGGGGCCAGGGGCACTGAAGCTTTCTTT
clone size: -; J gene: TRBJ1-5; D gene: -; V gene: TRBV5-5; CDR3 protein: CASSLEARDNQPQHF; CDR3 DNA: TGTGCCAGCAGCTTGGAGGCCAGGGACAATCAGCCCCAGCATTTT
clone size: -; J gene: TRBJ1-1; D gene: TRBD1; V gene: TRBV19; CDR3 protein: CASSVTGRNTEAFF; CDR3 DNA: TGTGCCAGTAGTGTGACAGGGCGGAACACTGAAGCTTTCTTT
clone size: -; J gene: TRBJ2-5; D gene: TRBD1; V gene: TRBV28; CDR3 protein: CASRGQPAYQETQYF; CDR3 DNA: TGTGCCAGCAGGGGACAGCCAGCCTACCAAGAGACCCAGTACTTC
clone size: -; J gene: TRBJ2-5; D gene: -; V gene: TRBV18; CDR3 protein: CASSPLMTGETQYF; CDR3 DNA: TGTGCCAGCTCACCACTGATGACGGGGGAGACCCAGTACTTC
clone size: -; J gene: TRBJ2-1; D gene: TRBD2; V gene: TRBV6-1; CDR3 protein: CASSEGASGSSYNEQFF; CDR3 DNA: TGTGCCAGCAGTGAAGGAGCTAGCGGGAGCTCTTACAATGAGCAGTTCTTC
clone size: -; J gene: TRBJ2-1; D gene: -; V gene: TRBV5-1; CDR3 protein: CASSPMVVSSHEQFF; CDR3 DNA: TGCGCCAGCAGCCCGATGGTCGTCAGTTCCCATGAGCAGTTCTTC
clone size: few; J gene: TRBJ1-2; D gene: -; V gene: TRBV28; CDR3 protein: CASRQQYGQTHNYGYTF; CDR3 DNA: TGTGCCAGCAGACAACAATACGGGCAGACACATAACTATGGCTACACCTTC
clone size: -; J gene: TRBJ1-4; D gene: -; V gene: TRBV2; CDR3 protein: CASSVPGLGGEKLFF; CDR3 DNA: TGTGCCAGCAGCGTACCGGGACTGGGGGGGGAAAAACTGTTTTTT
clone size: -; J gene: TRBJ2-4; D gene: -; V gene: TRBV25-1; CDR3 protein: CDPRAKNIQYF; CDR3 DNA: TGTGACCCGCGGGCTAAAAACATTCAGTACTTC
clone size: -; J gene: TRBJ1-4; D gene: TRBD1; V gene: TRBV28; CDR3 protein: CASSANRDREEKLFF; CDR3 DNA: TGTGCCAGCAGTGCCAACCGGGACAGGGAGGAAAAACTGTTTTTT
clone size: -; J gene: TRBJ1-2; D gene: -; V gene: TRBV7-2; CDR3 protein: CASSLDVEIYGYTF; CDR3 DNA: TGTGCCAGCAGCTTAGATGTGGAGATCTATGGCTACACCTTC
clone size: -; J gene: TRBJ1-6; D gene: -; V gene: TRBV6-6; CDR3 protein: CASSYSGWGDNSPLHF; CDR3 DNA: TGTGCCAGCAGTTACTCGGGGTGGGGAGATAATTCACCCCTCCACTTT
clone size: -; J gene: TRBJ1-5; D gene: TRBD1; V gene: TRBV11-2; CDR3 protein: CASSSGTDHQPQHF; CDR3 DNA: TGTGCCAGCAGCTCCGGGACAGATCATCAGCCCCAGCATTTT
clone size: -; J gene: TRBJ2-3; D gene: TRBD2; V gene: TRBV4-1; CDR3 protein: CASSQGLAGVSTQYF; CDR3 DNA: TGCGCCAGCAGCCAAGGGCTAGCGGGAGTTAGTACGCAGTATTTT